This entry concerns a single T cell receptor beta chain. The data were obtained in a study of T cells in Graves' hyperthyroidism and ophthalmopathy. The V and J ends lost 3 bases and 4 bases respectively, with 18 bases between them. Per the germline V gene, CDR1 is SNHLY and CDR2 is FYNNEI. There are 16 residues in the CDR3. The source material, RNA transcripts, was used to amplify TCR beta CDR3 regions. The primer set for the first-round RT-PCR of the TCR CDR3 was HTBI. TCRdb passed the multiplex PCR reads through MiXCR, listing each CDR3 protein once. The repertoire holds about 210,000 distinct CDR3 sequences, with over 15% as singletons. Exclusion followed for patients with uncontrolled infection, other autoimmune disease, pregnancy or lactation.

The specimen was blood. This clonotype was sampled from a man in his fifties with Graves' hyperthyroidism. This chain uses TRBV2 with TRBJ1-1, with D possibly matching TRBD1 (5 bases). CDR3 loop: CASSDLFSQGGTEAFF. The CDR3 nucleotides are TGTGCCAGCAGTGATTTGTTTAGTCAGGGCGGCACTGAAGCTTTCTTT. The entire variable domain, with the rest obtained from reference TRBV2 and TRBJ1-1, is as follows: EPEVTQTPSHQVTQMGQEVILRCVPISNHLYFYWYRQILGQKVEFLVSFYNNEISEKSEIFDDQFSVERPDGSNFTLKIRSTKLEDSAMYFCASSDLFSQGGTEAFFGQGTRLTVV.